This TCR beta chain was retrieved from a study of blood T cells in healthy people across ages. Study summary: About one barcoded TCR beta cDNA was captured per two T cells. Whole-study results and caveats: Age showed a roughly linear inverse relationship with TCR beta diversity per million T cells.

The germline CDR1 and CDR2 sequences are SGHDT and YYEEEE. The CDR3 runs 20 residues. Trimming at V came to 2 bases and at J to 0 bases, leaving 9 bases not matched to a gene. Points on this clonotype: The antigen remains unidentified.

Sample-barcoded 5' priming and a J-beta primer mix drove a second PCR of roughly 6 to 12 cycles. TCRdb fed the 5' RACE reads into MiXCR, producing one record per CDR3 protein. The sample shows 450,000 to 700,000 distinct CDR3 sequences, 25% to 30% of them seen only once. The authors extracted at least 5 micrograms of total RNA per sample. The material sequenced was blood. The chain uses TRBV5-6 and TRBJ2-1; TRBD2 aligns across 15 bases. The TCR originated in a woman between 65 and 79 years old in good health. The CDR3 sequence is CASSFNSGLAGGSSYNEQFF. The CDR3 DNA is TGTGCCAGCAGCTTCAACTCGGGACTAGCGGGGGGCAGCTCCTACAATGAGCAGTTCTTC.